Sequencing of this T cell receptor beta chain was carried out in a study of regulatory T cells in long-lasting Graves disease. About the study: Treatment with antithyroid drugs for over 5 years, together with positive TSH receptor antibodies, meant persistent Graves' disease. Study-wide results and caveats: Persistent disease showed a preference for TRBV28, TRBJ1-2 and TRBJ2-5. Persistent patients shared more public clonotypes (roughly 2,800) than new patients (more than 900).

The time point denotes: persistent/refractory GD, antithyroid drugs over 5 years with positive TRAb. Extracted PBMC RNA gave rise to the TCR library. The authors built TCR beta libraries using iRepertoire HTBI primers and Arm-PCR of CDR3 regions. One entry per CDR3 protein, called by TCRdb with MiXCR from the multiplex PCR reads. Of around 460,000 distinct CDR3 sequences detected, about 22% appear once; the ten largest clones hold more than 6%. This CDR3 contains 11 residues. Trimming left V 6 bases short and J 3 bases short, with 6 bases between. The germline V gene has CDR1 SQVTM and CDR2 ANQGSEA. Turning to this clonotype: Its antigen is unknown.

The sample consisted of peripheral blood mononuclear cells (PBMCs), taken when the disease was refractory, from a patient treated with antithyroid drugs. This receptor was taken from a female donor with Graves disease. The V call is TRBV29-1, the J call TRBJ2-1; D is perhaps TRBD2 (5 bases). CDR3 protein: CSVGLYNEQFF. The CDR3 bases are TGCAGCGTCGGACTCTACAATGAGCAGTTCTTC.